This TCR beta chain was sequenced during a study of cytomegalovirus exposure and HLA in healthy donors (dated by TCRdb to 2017 to 2019). About the study as a whole: A later analysis indicated that the 95 to 150 validation repertoires were generated on the platform also employed for the 700 or so repertoires of the first cohort. The aim of the study was to test whether cataloging public T cell receptors could identify signatures of past pathogen exposure. In addition to the first cohort of several hundred subjects, a separate validation cohort of over 90 different subjects was used. To predict cytomegalovirus infection status, the study brought together high-throughput TCR immunosequencing, statistical association of individual TCRs with disease status, and machine learning. The paper as a whole reports these results and caveats: A later analysis found that TCRs clustered in the first cohort also tended to co-occur in the roughly 120 validation repertoires, with more than 90% of cluster scores above 0. In both the original and validation cohorts, the classifier was reported to diagnose cytomegalovirus status with high specificity and sensitivity. A later analysis lacked HLA typing for the validation cohort, so it scored co-occurrence in that cohort across all 120 repertoires. A total of fewer than 200 TCR beta chains were listed by the study as associated with cytomegalovirus. The authors suggested that the approach could potentially be extended to other disease states and immunological phenotypes. Three of the identified cytomegalovirus-associated TCR beta chains were confirmed in vitro to be specific for cytomegalovirus antigens. Across donors, most TCR sequences were observed very rarely, whereas some public TCRs were present in many individuals.

Notes on this clone: No cognate antigen has been identified for it. Base-call qualities are not available, and no considerably larger clone is one nucleotide away.

The library was made by the immunoSEQ multiplex PCR assay. For the original study's pipeline: A statistical classification framework was built to diagnose cytomegalovirus status from the catalog of TCR beta chain sequences. TCRdb provides this immuneACCESS table in a form limited to in-frame rearrangements. Some clones are lacking; in checked studies, under half of them reflect an unresolved V gene, and why the rest are absent is not known. The D gene and trimming were derived from the DNA, and the V and J assignments and clone size from that table. Recorded for this sample are more than 60,000 clones; approximately 97% of them occurred a single time. Clones ranked in the top ten supply about 1.5% of the sample. The donors belonged to the validation cohort of over a hundred subjects, which was separate from the approximately 700-subject first cohort. Sequenced: PBMCs. This TCR came from a woman aged 18-29 years in good health and CMV-seropositive.

The DNA sequence is TGTGCCAGCAGTCCTTACACCGGGGAGCTGTTTTTT. It codes for CASSPYTGELFF. This chain is built from TRBV6-5 and TRBJ2-2; no confident D gene assignment can be made. As encoded in the germline V gene, CDR1 is MNHEY while CDR2 is SVGAGI. V was cut back by 5 bases and J by 3 bases, leaving a gap of 4 bases between them. The CDR3, cysteine through phenylalanine, is 12 amino acids long. Only CDR3 DNA remains: 36 bases, in frame from the first base.